This T cell receptor (beta chain) was observed in a study of control samples from healthy donors and cancer patients. Sequenced by immunoSEQ multiplex PCR; TCRdb stores in-frame clones only, minus some. The sample has 130,000 to 150,000 clones, roughly 94% seen once. V was cut by 6 bases and J by 9 bases, with 18 bases left in between. Germline CDR1 is SGHDT and CDR2 is YYEEEE. This CDR3 region has 13 residues. The V gene is TRBV5-6, the J gene TRBJ2-5, with D tentatively TRBD2 (5 bases). This sequence originates from a man aged 60 to 69 with colorectal cancer. The sequenced sample consisted of PBMCs. CDR3 protein: CASKFSGGSAQYF. The CDR3 DNA follows: TGTGCCAGCAAATTCAGCGGAGGCTCGGCCCAGTACTTC.